This TCR beta chain is from a study of OX40 agonist ivuxolimab in advanced cancers. Notes on the research overall: The costimulatory receptor OX40 (CD134) was targeted by ivuxolimab, a fully human IgG2 agonistic monoclonal antibody. Peripheral TCRbeta sequencing aimed to test whether ivuxolimab altered TCR sequence diversity and caused clonal T-cell expansion. The paper covers the monotherapy dose-escalation part of the phase I ivuxolimab trial, which included N of about 50 patients. Of the 52 patients in dose escalation, around 20 had hepatocellular carcinoma, approximately 15 had melanoma, 9 had renal cell carcinoma and 9 had head and neck cancer. In the dose-escalation cohort, around four fifths of patients were male, and the mean age was around 60 years, with a range of about 23 to 80. Prior anti-PD-1, anti-PD-L1 or anti-CTLA-4 therapy was permitted, and about two fifths of dose-escalation patients had received checkpoint inhibitors. Intravenous ivuxolimab was administered to patients every 2 weeks at six dose levels: 0.01, 0.1, 0.3, 1.5, 3 and 10 mg/kg. Partial responses occurred in three dose-escalation patients, of whom one had hepatocellular carcinoma and two had cutaneous melanoma.

What the authors observed across the whole study: In the 0.1-3.0 mg/kg groups, partial responders were among the patients with the lowest normalized peripheral clonal expansion, particularly in CD8+ T cells. Low levels of normalized T-cell clonal expansion were also seen in some patients who did not respond. On average, CD8+ T cells showed more expanded clones than CD4+ T cells after ivuxolimab. Antigen specificity was not determined for the clonally expanded peripheral T cells. At doses from 0.1 to 3.0 mg/kg, clonal expansion was seen in both CD4+ and CD8+ blood T cells between baseline and week 6.

Genomic DNA was isolated from the sorted cells so that the TCRbeta CDR3 region could be sequenced. The immunoSEQ Assay was used to sequence the TCRbeta CDR3 regions. The table was pulled from immuneACCESS by TCRdb, which kept in-frame rearrangements only. Such tables lose some clones; where checked, under half of the loss comes from unresolved V genes, and the rest has no known cause. The sample data list 98,000 or so clones, and about 80% of these were observed just once. The ten largest account for roughly 1.6% of the sample. Patients with autoimmune disease history or receiving systemic immunosuppression were excluded from the trial. Peripheral blood for TCR sequencing was collected from all dose cohorts at baseline, on cycle 4 day 1, and on cycle 7 day 1. Samples came from an open-label, multicenter, first-in-human phase I dose-escalation trial of ivuxolimab. Adults with locally advanced or metastatic head and neck squamous cell, hepatocellular, melanoma or renal cell carcinoma were enrolled in the trial. Before TCR sequencing, CD4+ and CD8+ T cells were separately sorted from peripheral blood.

From a lookup of the germline V gene, CDR1 and CDR2 are SGHRS and YFSETQ. Ends trimmed: V by 3 bases, J by 4 bases; bases unmatched to a gene: 2. The CDR3 sequence holds 15 residues, the cysteine and phenylalanine included. CDR3 DNA only is kept here, 45 bases in frame from base 1. For this clone: There is no known antigen for this receptor. The sample holds no much larger clone one base away, and base qualities are not on file.

Recombination linked TRBV5-1 to TRBJ1-4; 11 bases in between match TRBD1. The TCR was taken from an adult with an advanced solid tumor such as melanoma, head and neck, liver or kidney cancer. Material: CD4+ or CD8+ T cells sorted from blood, obtained in a trial of the OX40 agonist ivuxolimab. The CDR3: CASSSGTGGNEKLFF. The DNA sequence is as follows: TGCGCCAGCAGCTCGGGGACAGGGGGTAATGAAAAACTGTTTTTT.